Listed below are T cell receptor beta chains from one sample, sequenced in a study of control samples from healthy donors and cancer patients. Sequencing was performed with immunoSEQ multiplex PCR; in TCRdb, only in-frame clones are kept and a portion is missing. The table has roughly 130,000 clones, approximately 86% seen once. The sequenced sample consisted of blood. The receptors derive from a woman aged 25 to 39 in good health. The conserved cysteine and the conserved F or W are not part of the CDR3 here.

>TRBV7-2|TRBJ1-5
ASSAGSGNQPQH
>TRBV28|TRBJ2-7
ASSLFRIRDRPLGEQY
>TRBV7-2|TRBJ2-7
ASSFAGTSGYEQY
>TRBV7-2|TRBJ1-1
ASSLDFGNTEAF
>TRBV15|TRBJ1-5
ATSRDLGASNQPQH
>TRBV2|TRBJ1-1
ASSGTGWNTEAF
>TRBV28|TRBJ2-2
ASSEGARVAGELF
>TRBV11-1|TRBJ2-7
ASSLAAESYEQY
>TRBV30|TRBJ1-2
AWGRGLIGQGTDYGYT
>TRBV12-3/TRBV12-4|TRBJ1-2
ASTPLLGTDPR
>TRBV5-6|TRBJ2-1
ASSLLRASGRGEQF
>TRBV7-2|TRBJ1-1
ASSLPGSTEAF
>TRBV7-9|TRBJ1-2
ASSLNFGEAGYT
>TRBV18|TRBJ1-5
ASSPDRGGNQPQH
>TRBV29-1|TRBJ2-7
SVVVATRYEQY
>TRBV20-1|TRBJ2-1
SASPFSGSFEQF
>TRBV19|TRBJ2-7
ASSIGWAGWYSPNGYEQY
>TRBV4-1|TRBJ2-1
ASSRDDHEQF
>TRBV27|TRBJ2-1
ASSAWTRRAYNEQF
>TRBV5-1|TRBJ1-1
ASNAGGEAF
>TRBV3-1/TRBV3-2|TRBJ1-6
ASRSGEDSPLH
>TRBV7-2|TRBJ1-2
ASSLDAE
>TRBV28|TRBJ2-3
ASSLGADLDTQY
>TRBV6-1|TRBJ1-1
ASSEASGKAF